The 28 T cell receptor beta chains in this list originate from one sample, sequenced in a study of CD8+ T cells in alopecia areata (dated by TCRdb to the late 2010s). Libraries came from the immunoSEQ multiplex PCR assay. RNA was extracted from all samples and reverse transcribed into cDNA as template for TCR sequencing. As stored in TCRdb, this immuneACCESS dataset retains in-frame rearrangements with V and J assigned. A fraction of the clones does not appear; measured against another copy, unresolved V genes explain less than half of the discrepancy, and the remainder lacks a known reason. For this sample the table gives about 120,000 clones, of which 45% to 65% were detected only once. The ten largest clones take up about 3.7% of the sample. The time point label, as the study defines it: less than 30 weeks on oral tofacitinib. Read against the paper, the sample's treatment or condition label means: oral pan-JAK inhibitor, 5-10 mg twice daily.

Sequencing used CD4+ T cells sorted from blood, obtained at week 24, from a patient treated with tofacitinib. The origin of the receptors is a human donor with alopecia areata.

V and J are TRBV29-1 and TRBJ2-7; tentatively, D is TRBD1 (6 bases). Trimming stripped 4 bases from V and 4 bases from J, with 14 bases between. This CDR3 contains 13 residues. Germline-derived CDR1 and CDR2 are SQVTM and ANQGSEA. DNA for the CDR3: TGCAGCGTTGCCGTGACAGGAGCTTACGAGCAGTACTTC. Its protein product is CSVAVTGAYEQYF.

This clone occurred a few times. The chain recombines TRBV29-1 with TRBJ1-2, with D perhaps matching TRBD1 (5 bases). Germline CDR1 and CDR2: SQVTM and ANQGSEA. The CDR3 runs 11 residues. V lost 7 bases and J lost 5, with 11 bases in between. For the CDR3, the DNA is TGCAGCGAAGGGGTTGGGTATGGCTACACCTTC. Translated: CSEGVGYGYTF. Complete variable domain (other parts from reference TRBV29-1 and TRBJ1-2): SAVISQKPSRDICQRGTSLTIQCQVDSQVTMMFWYRQQPGQSLTLIATANQGSEATYESGFVIDKFPISRPNLTFSTLTVSNMSPEDSSIYLCSEGVGYGYTFGSGTRLTVV.

J is TRBJ2-1 and V is TRBV5-1; 8 bases map to TRBD2. CDR3 size: 15 residues. The trim removed 6 bases at V and 8 bases at J, leaving 13 bases unmatched. From germline, CDR1 is SGHRS and CDR2 YFSETQ. As DNA, the CDR3 is TGCGCCAGCACCTTTGGACTAGCTGGGGCGGATGAGCAGTTCTTC. Translating it yields CASTFGLAGADEQFF.

The J gene is TRBJ1-2, the V gene TRBV2, with D possibly being TRBD1 (5 bases). Germline V gene data show CDR1 as SNHLY and CDR2 as FYNNEI. Trimming took 9 bases from V and 8 from J, leaving 16 bases between them. This CDR3 comprises 12 residues. CDR3 sequence (DNA): TGTGCCAGTTTGCCGGGGCCTTTAGGCTACACCTTC. Its translation: CASLPGPLGYTF.

The chain joins TRBV5-1 to TRBJ2-4, with 7 positions matching TRBD1. This CDR3 region has 13 residues. The junction had 8 bases not matched to a gene; V was cut back by 7 bases and J by 7 bases. Germline CDR1 SGHRS, CDR2 YFSETQ. In DNA form, the CDR3 reads TGCGCCAGCGGAACTGGGACAGAGAACATTCAGTACTTC. It translates to CASGTGTENIQYF.

The rearrangement joins TRBV11-2 to TRBJ1-6; D may be TRBD1 (6 bases). The V end lost 3 bases, the J end lost 8 bases, and 8 bases lay between the germline ends. The CDR3 contains 13 residues. Germline loops: CDR1 SGHAT, CDR2 FQNNGV. The CDR3 DNA reads as TGTGCCAGCAGCTTGGGGGCGGATTCACCCCTCCACTTT. Its protein product is CASSLGADSPLHF.

This clone has a handful of counts. The chain has TRBV14 and TRBJ1-5; D gene uncertain. Germline loops: CDR1 SGHDN, CDR2 FVKESK. CDR3 length: 14 amino acids. The V gene lost 1 base and the J gene lost 5 bases, with 9 bases spanning the gap. The CDR3 region is CASSQGNPYQPQHF. The CDR3, as DNA: TGTGCCAGCAGCCAAGGCAATCCCTATCAGCCCCAGCATTTT.

The rearrangement uses TRBV6-5 and TRBJ1-4; D remains ambiguous. The V and J ends lost 7 bases and 7 bases respectively, with 16 bases between them. The CDR3 totals 14 residues. From germline, CDR1 is MNHEY and CDR2 SVGAGI. This CDR3 is CASTGLLGSEKLFF. The CDR3 nucleotides read TGTGCCAGCACCGGACTTTTGGGGAGTGAAAAACTGTTTTTT.

The rearrangement joins TRBV4-2 to TRBJ2-3; D is unresolved. V was clipped by 0 bases and J by 4 bases, with 5 bases between them. This CDR3 spans 13 amino acids. Per the germline V gene, CDR1 is LGHNA and CDR2 is YNFKEQ. This chain's CDR3 is CASSQDRSDTQYF. In DNA, the CDR3 is TGTGCCAGCAGCCAAGACAGGTCAGATACGCAGTATTTT.

The chain combines TRBV2 with TRBJ2-2, with D uncertain. The ends were cut back, 4 bases at V and 3 bases at J, with 12 bases in the middle. The CDR3 spans 15 residues. CDR1 SNHLY and CDR2 FYNNEI come from the germline V gene. The DNA of the CDR3 is TGTGCCAGCAGTGCATCACAGATAGACACCGGGGAGCTGTTTTTT. Translating it yields CASSASQIDTGELFF.

The J gene is TRBJ1-6, the V gene TRBV5-1; D uncertain. CDR3 length equals 15 residues. Germline V lookup: CDR1 SGHRS, CDR2 YFSETQ. V was pared by 1 base and J by 8 bases, with 13 bases between. DNA for the CDR3: TGCGCCAGCAGCTTGAGCCAGGCAAGAGATTCACCCCTCCACTTT. Translation: CASSLSQARDSPLHF.

This clone has only a few counts. This sequence joins TRBV2 and TRBJ2-3; 11 positions agree with TRBD2. The CDR3 runs to 15 residues. Looked up from germline, CDR1 is SNHLY and CDR2 is FYNNEI. V shed 4 bases, J shed 11 bases, and the junction held 11 bases outside the gene matches. This CDR3 reads CASSVGSGGATLQYF. The CDR3 nucleotides are TGTGCCAGCAGTGTGGGTAGCGGGGGGGCCACTTTGCAGTATTTT.

V and J are TRBV6-5 and TRBJ1-1, with a weak D call TRBD1 (5 bases). V lost 2 bases and J 1 base, leaving 11 bases between the germline ends. The CDR3 totals 15 residues. CDR1 MNHEY and CDR2 SVGAGI come from the germline V gene. CDR3 residues: CASSYPGSGNTEAFF. The CDR3 bases are TGTGCCAGCAGTTACCCAGGGAGTGGGAACACTGAAGCTTTCTTT.

The V gene is TRBV11-3, the J gene TRBJ2-7; 10 bases fit TRBD1. With V trimmed by 6 bases and J by 3 bases, 2 bases remained unmatched. The CDR3 is 13 amino acids. Germline V CDR1 and CDR2: SGHNT, YENEEA. The DNA of the CDR3 is TGTGCCAGCAGAGGGACAGGGGTCTACGAGCAGTACTTC. Translated, it gives CASRGTGVYEQYF.

CDR3 sequence reads: CSVGTGLHTGELFF. The CDR3 region has the DNA TGCAGCGTTGGGACAGGGCTACACACCGGGGAGCTGTTTTTT. V gene TRBV29-1 combines with J gene TRBJ2-2; 8 positions agree with TRBD1. The germline V gene has CDR1 SQVTM and CDR2 ANQGSEA. V shed 4 bases and J 3 bases; nucleotides not matched to a gene: 4. The CDR3 consists of 14 residues.

This clone appeared a single time. The gene calls are TRBV10-3 and TRBJ2-3; possible D gene TRBD1, 6 bases. V lost 2 bases and J 2 bases, leaving 20 bases between the germline ends. This CDR3 contains 18 residues. From germline, CDR1 is ENHRY and CDR2 SYGVKD. The CDR3 loop reads CAISERLRQELVTDTQYF. The CDR3 coding sequence is TGTGCCATCAGTGAGCGGCTCCGACAGGAGTTGGTCACAGATACGCAGTATTTT.

The rearrangement joins TRBV5-1 to TRBJ2-5, with D possibly matching TRBD2 (5 bases). This CDR3 comprises 16 residues. V was trimmed by 3 bases and J by 5 bases, leaving 20 bases between them. CDR1 is SGHRS and CDR2 is YFSETQ in the germline V gene. The CDR3 region is CASSSRAELAGETQYF. DNA for the CDR3: TGCGCCAGCAGCTCCCGAGCGGAATTGGCCGGGGAGACCCAGTACTTC.

This clone was counted a few times. The rearrangement uses TRBV29-1 and TRBJ2-1, with a possible D match to TRBD2 (7 bases). V was shortened by 8 bases and J by 10 bases, with 24 bases between the two germline ends. In germline, CDR1 is SQVTM, CDR2 ANQGSEA. This CDR3 has 14 amino acids. CDR3 DNA sequence: TGCAGCTGGGCGTGGGACGGGGGGCCTAGGGAGCAGTTCTTC. This sequence encodes CSWAWDGGPREQFF.

The V call is TRBV11-2, the J call TRBJ1-4, with D perhaps TRBD1 (5 bases). Germline CDR1 is SGHAT and CDR2 is FQNNGV. The CDR3 extends over 14 amino acids. V lost 2 bases to trimming and J lost 8 bases, with 12 bases between them. CDR3 nucleotides: TGTGCCAGCAGCTTAATGCCAGGGTGGGAAAAACTGTTTTTT. Translating gives CASSLMPGWEKLFF.

This clone was observed a few times. This chain links TRBV11-2 with TRBJ2-3; D gene ambiguous. The germline V gene encodes CDR1 SGHAT and CDR2 FQNNGV. CDR3 size: 15 residues. V lost 5 bases and J 5 bases, leaving 17 bases between the germline ends. This CDR3 reads CASSPSRVRLDTQYF. Here the CDR3 DNA reads TGTGCCAGCAGCCCGAGTAGGGTCCGATTAGATACGCAGTATTTT.

This clone was counted a few times. The CDR3, as DNA: TGTGCCAGCAGTTACGGGACGGACTCTGGAAACACCATATATTTT. This gives the protein CASSYGTDSGNTIYF. The rearrangement uses TRBV6-6 and TRBJ1-3; TRBD1 might be the D (5 bases). The CDR3 totals 15 residues. The germline V gene encodes CDR1 MNHNY and CDR2 SVGAGI (reference sequence). V shed 2 bases and J shed 0 bases, with 8 bases lying between them.

The chain joins TRBV10-2 to TRBJ2-4, with D tentatively TRBD2 (6 bases). CDR3 size: 13 residues. Between the trimmed V and J ends, which lost 8 bases and 9 bases, there was a span of 17 bases. Looked up from germline, CDR1 is WSHSY and CDR2 is SAAADI. The CDR3 bases are TGCGCCAGCCGTCGCGGGGACGCAACCATTCAGTACTTC. Protein: CASRRGDATIQYF.

This clone was counted between two and nine times. The genes are TRBV2 and TRBJ1-5; no firm D call. This CDR3 has 13 residues. With 8 bases removed from V and 4 bases from J, the gap between germline ends came to 12 bases. Germline CDR1 is SNHLY and CDR2 is FYNNEI. The CDR3 here is CASRRTSNQPQHF. In DNA form, the CDR3 reads TGTGCCAGCCGACGAACATCTAATCAGCCCCAGCATTTT.

This clone has more than one count but fewer than ten. This chain links TRBV6-6 with TRBJ2-2, with TRBD1 identical over 9 bases. V was clipped by 5 bases and J by 6 bases; unmatched bases: 7. Per the germline V gene, CDR1 is MNHNY and CDR2 is SVGAGI (reference sequence). The CDR3 is 15 amino acids. This chain's CDR3 is CASSPGTGTPGELFF. CDR3 bases: TGTGCCAGCAGTCCCGGGACAGGGACTCCCGGGGAGCTGTTTTTT.

This clone was recorded a few times. This rearrangement joins TRBV9 to TRBJ1-3; D gene unclear. Germline CDR1 reads SGDLS; CDR2 reads YYNGEE. The CDR3 is 12 amino acids. V lost 7 bases, J lost 2 bases, and 7 bases lay in between. CDR3 protein: CASGTAGNTIYF. The CDR3 nucleotides are TGTGCCAGCGGTACGGCTGGAAACACCATATATTTT. Full variable domain (rest looked up from reference TRBV9 and TRBJ1-3): DSGVTQTPKHLITATGQRVTLRCSPRSGDLSVYWYQQSLDQGLQFLIQYYNGEERAKGNILERFSAQQFPDLHSELNLSSLELGDSALYFCASGTAGNTIYFGEGSWLTVV.

V usage is TRBV29-1 and J usage is TRBJ2-1; D perhaps matches TRBD2 (6 bases). With 7 bases removed from V and 0 bases from J, the gap between germline ends came to 10 bases. This CDR3 is 13 amino acids long. The germline V gene has CDR1 SQVTM and CDR2 ANQGSEA. Here the CDR3 reads CSARGSSYNEQFF. CDR3 nucleotides: TGCAGCGCCCGGGGGAGCTCCTACAATGAGCAGTTCTTC.

The chain employs TRBV30 and TRBJ2-1; tentatively, D is TRBD2 (7 bases). There are 16 residues in the CDR3. Trimming cost V 0 bases and J 8 bases, with 20 bases left between them. Germline CDR1 is GTSNPN and CDR2 is SVGIG (reference sequence). The CDR3 loop is CAWSVRGGVYAYEQFF. As DNA, the CDR3 is TGTGCCTGGAGTGTACGAGGGGGGGTGTACGCTTATGAGCAGTTCTTC.

This chain connects TRBV30 to TRBJ2-7, with D perhaps TRBD2 (6 bases). The germline V and J ends were trimmed by 3 bases and 2 bases, with 14 bases remaining between them. The germline gives CDR1 GTSNPN, CDR2 SVGIG (reference sequence). The length of the CDR3 is 14 residues. The CDR3 DNA sequence: TGTGCCTGGAGCCCTATCGGGGGAACCTACGAGCAGTACTTC. Translation gives CAWSPIGGTYEQYF.